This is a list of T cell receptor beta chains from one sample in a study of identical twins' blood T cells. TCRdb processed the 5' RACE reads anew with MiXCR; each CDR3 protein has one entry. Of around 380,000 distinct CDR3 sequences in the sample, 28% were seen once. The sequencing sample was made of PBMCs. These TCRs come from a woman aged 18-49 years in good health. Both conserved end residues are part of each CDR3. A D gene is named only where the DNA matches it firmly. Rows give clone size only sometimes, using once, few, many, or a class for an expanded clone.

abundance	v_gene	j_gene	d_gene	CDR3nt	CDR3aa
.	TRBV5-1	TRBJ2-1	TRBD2	TGCGTCAGCAGCTTGGAACTAGCGAGCTACAATGAGCAGTTCTTC	CVSSLELASYNEQFF
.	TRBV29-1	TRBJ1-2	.	TGCAGCGCCGAGGGACCGCGTGGCTACACCTTC	CSAEGPRGYTF
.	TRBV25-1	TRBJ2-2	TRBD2	TGTGCCAGCAGACCCAGCGGGGGAGAGCTGTTTTTT	CASRPSGGELFF
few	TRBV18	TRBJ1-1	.	TGTGCCAGCTCACCACGTTTCAACACTGAAGCTTTCTTT	CASSPRFNTEAFF
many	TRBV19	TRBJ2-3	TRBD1	TGTGCCAGTATATTCCGGGACAGGGTGACAGATACGCAGTATTTT	CASIFRDRVTDTQYF
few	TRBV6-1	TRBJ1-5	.	TGTGCCACGGGCAGGGTGAGTCAGCCCCAGCATTTT	CATGRVSQPQHF
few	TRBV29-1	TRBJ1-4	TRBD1	TGCAGCGTTGAAGACCCAGGGGGCCCTAATGAAAAACTGTTTTTT	CSVEDPGGPNEKLFF
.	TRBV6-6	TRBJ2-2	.	TGTGCCAGCAGCCAATCGGGGGAAGTCACCGGGGAGCTGTTTTTT	CASSQSGEVTGELFF
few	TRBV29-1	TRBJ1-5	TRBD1	TGCAGCGTTGAAGGTCTGACAGGGAAGAGCAATCAGCCCCAGCATTTT	CSVEGLTGKSNQPQHF
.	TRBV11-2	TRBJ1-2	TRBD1	TGTGCCAGCAGCTCTTATAGACGGGACAGTGGGTCACGGGGCTACACCTTC	CASSSYRRDSGSRGYTF
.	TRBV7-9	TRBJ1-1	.	TGTGCCAGCACCCCGGACACTTCCGAAGCTTTCTTT	CASTPDTSEAFF
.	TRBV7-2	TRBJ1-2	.	TGTGCCAGCAGCTTTCGGACACAGATTTCCGGAAATGGCTACACCTTC	CASSFRTQISGNGYTF
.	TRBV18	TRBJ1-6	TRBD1	TGTGCCAGCTCACCACGACCGGGACAGAGAAATTCACCCCTCCACTTT	CASSPRPGQRNSPLHF
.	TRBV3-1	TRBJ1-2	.	TGTGCCAGCAGCCAAAGGCCAAATGGCTACACCTTC	CASSQRPNGYTF
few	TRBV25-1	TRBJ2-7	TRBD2	TGTGCCAGCAGTGAGAGTCGGGGAGGGATCTACGAGCAGTACTTC	CASSESRGGIYEQYF
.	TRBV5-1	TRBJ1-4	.	TGCGCCAGCAGCCCCTCAACGGGTGAAAAACTGTTTTTT	CASSPSTGEKLFF